The entry below describes one T cell receptor (beta chain). The CDR3 is 15 amino acids. Germline assignment: CDR1 MGHRA and CDR2 YSYEKL. V was cut by 0 bases and J by 4 bases, with 13 bases left in between. Measured with immunoSEQ multiplex PCR; TCRdb has only the in-frame clones, and not every one. The sample holds hundreds of thousands of clones, around 72% seen once. This record comes from a study of shared clonotypes between healthy human individuals. The chain employs TRBV4-1 and TRBJ2-7; tentatively, D is TRBD1 (5 bases). Sample: memory CD4+ T cells sorted from blood. Regarding subset: CD45RA-negative fraction. The clonotype originates from a woman in her twenties or thirties in good health. The CDR3 nucleotides are TGCGCCAGCAGCCAAGATCCTCAGGGCTGGTACGAGCAGTACTTC. Its translation is CASSQDPQGWYEQYF.